This T cell receptor beta chain was retrieved from a study of blood T cell repertoires in COVID-19. Deletions cut 1 base from V and 3 bases from J, with 9 bases between. Germline V gene data show CDR1 as LNHNV and CDR2 as YYDKDF (reference sequence). This CDR3 contains 15 residues. This clone was recorded only once. Assay: immunoSEQ multiplex PCR; the TCRdb copy retains only in-frame clones and omits some. In the table there are roughly 570,000 clones, about 88% of which are singletons. This TCR was recovered from a woman between 50 and 59 years old with COVID-19, enrolled during active disease. Sequencing used peripheral blood. V and J are TRBV15 and TRBJ1-4; D remains unclear. The CDR3 coding sequence is TGTGCCACCAGCAGAGCCCTTGAGGCTAATGAAAAACTGTTTTTT. Translated, it gives CATSRALEANEKLFF.